The 8 T cell receptor beta chains below come from one sample, sequenced in a study of T cell changes during pregnancy in multiple sclerosis. Using immunoSEQ multiplex PCR, the repertoire was profiled, and TCRdb retains in-frame clones only, with some absent. The sample has approximately 27,000 clones; about 88% are singletons. The specimen comprised CD8+ T cells from peripheral blood mononuclear cells, sampled before pregnancy. Receptors originate from a female donor with multiple sclerosis, enrolled in a pregnancy study.

DNA of the CDR3: TGCGCCAGCAGCCAAGAAAGATCCTATAGCAATCAGCCCCAGCATTTT. It codes for CASSQERSYSNQPQHF. The chain combines TRBV4-3 with TRBJ1-5; D unresolved. The CDR3 totals 16 residues. From germline, CDR1 is LGHNA and CDR2 YSLEER. Between the trimmed V and J ends, which lost 0 bases and 0 bases, there was a span of 9 bases.

This chain uses TRBV13 with TRBJ2-7, with TRBD1 matching 8 bases. V was pared by 2 bases and J by 5 bases, with 8 bases of the junction left unmatched. This CDR3 has 15 amino acids. CDR1 is PRHDT and CDR2 is FYEKMQ in the germline V gene (reference sequence). The CDR3 DNA is TGTGCCAGCAGCTTACCCGGGACAGGCCATAACGAGCAGTACTTC. It specifies CASSLPGTGHNEQYF.

A single count supports this clone. This chain links TRBV13 with TRBJ2-4; the D is unclear. Germline assignment: CDR1 PRHDT and CDR2 FYEKMQ (reference sequence). The CDR3 extends over 14 amino acids. The V and J ends lost 5 bases and 4 bases respectively, with 12 bases between them. The CDR3 DNA follows: TGTGCCAGCAGCCTACCGACAAAAAAAAACATTCAGTACTTC. It yields the protein CASSLPTKKNIQYF. Using reference TRBV13 and TRBJ2-4 for the parts outside the CDR3, the full variable domain is AAGVIQSPRHLIKEKRETATLKCYPIPRHDTVYWYQQGPGQDPQFLISFYEKMQSDKGSIPDRFSAQQFSDYHSELNMSSLELGDSALYFCASSLPTKKNIQYFGAGTRLSVL.

The chain employs TRBV5-1 and TRBJ1-3; no definite D call. V gave up 2 bases and J gave up 4 bases, with 7 bases separating them. The CDR3 is made up of 13 amino acids. Germline lookup yields CDR1 SGHRS and CDR2 YFSETQ. In nucleotides, the CDR3 is TGCGCCAGCAGCTTCGAGCTGGGAAACACCATATATTTT. Translation: CASSFELGNTIYF.

This clone appeared once. V and J are TRBV20-1 and TRBJ1-2; D gene uncertain. Per germline, CDR1 DFQATT and CDR2 SNEGSKA (reference sequence). Deletions cut 6 bases from V and 0 bases from J, with 2 bases between. CDR3 length equals 10 residues. CDR3: CSAANYGYTF. The CDR3 coding sequence is TGCAGTGCCGCTAACTATGGCTACACCTTC.

This clone was detected only a few times. The V call is TRBV30, the J call TRBJ1-1; D is uncertain. Germline CDR1 and CDR2: GTSNPN and SVGIG (reference sequence). The V and J ends lost 2 bases and 0 bases respectively, with 7 bases between them. This CDR3 has 13 residues. CDR3 DNA sequence: TGTGCCTGGAGTCCGCGGATGAACACTGAAGCTTTCTTT. Its protein product is CAWSPRMNTEAFF.

The rearrangement joins TRBV30 to TRBJ1-3; 8 positions agree with TRBD1. The CDR3 loop spans 15 amino acids. V was clipped by 5 bases and J by 3 bases; unmatched bases: 9. The germline gives CDR1 GTSNPN, CDR2 SVGIG (reference sequence). The CDR3 DNA sequence: TGTGCCTGGGGACAGGGAAGAGTTCGTGGAAACACCATATATTTT. It translates to CAWGQGRVRGNTIYF. Using reference TRBV30 and TRBJ1-3 for the parts outside the CDR3, the full variable domain is SQTIHQWPATLVQPVGSPLSLECTVEGTSNPNLYWYRQAAGRGLQLLFYSVGIGQISSEVPQNLSASRPQDRQFILSSKKLLLSDSGFYLCAWGQGRVRGNTIYFGEGSWLTVV.

The chain recombines TRBV19 with TRBJ1-1, with TRBD1 matching over 8 bases. Trimming removed 8 bases from V and 10 bases from J; junction bases left unmatched: 12. The germline V gene encodes CDR1 LNHDA and CDR2 SQIVND (reference sequence). This CDR3 is 13 amino acids long. The CDR3 sequence: CASQGAVGLGAFF. CDR3 DNA: TGTGCCAGTCAGGGGGCGGTGGGTCTCGGAGCTTTCTTT. The whole variable domain, remainder taken from reference TRBV19 and TRBJ1-1, is DGGITQSPKYLFRKEGQNVTLSCEQNLNHDAMYWYRQDPGQGLRLIYYSQIVNDFQKGDIAEGYSVSREKKESFPLTVTSAQKNPTAFYLCASQGAVGLGAFFGQGTRLTVV.